One sample yielded the 21 T cell receptor beta chains listed below, sequenced in a study of control samples from healthy donors and cancer patients. Here immunoSEQ multiplex PCR was the method, and the copy in TCRdb shows in-frame clones only, minus some. This sample carries some 150,000 clones, 75% to 95% of them seen once, and the ten largest clones take 3.2%. The sequenced material came from blood. The receptors here all came from a man aged 30-40 years in good health.

This clone has only a few counts. V is TRBV18 and J is TRBJ1-3; D not resolved. This CDR3 comprises 14 residues. Germline CDR1 and CDR2: KGHSH and LQKENI. Trimming left V 3 bases short and J 2 bases short, with 8 bases between. CDR3 sequence (DNA): TGTGCCAGCTCACCCCTCGGGGCTGGAAACACCATATATTTT. The encoded protein is CASSPLGAGNTIYF.

This chain uses TRBV7-2 with TRBJ1-4; TRBD1 matches 7 bases. From germline, CDR1 is SGHTA and CDR2 FQGNSA. This CDR3 region has 14 residues. The V segment lost 2 bases and the J segment 8 bases; nucleotides outside the gene matches: 5. CDR3 DNA sequence: TGTGCCAGCAGCTTACGGGACAGCGGCGAAAAACTGTTTTTT. Encoded protein: CASSLRDSGEKLFF.

The chain couples TRBV4-2 to TRBJ2-7; 11 nucleotides align to TRBD2. V shed 0 bases, J shed 2 bases, and the junction held 6 bases outside the gene matches. CDR1 and CDR2 (germline): LGHNA, YNFKEQ. The CDR3 consists of 17 residues. CDR3 sequence: CASSQDLAGGLPYEQYF. CDR3 coding DNA: TGTGCCAGCAGCCAAGACCTAGCGGGGGGACTACCCTACGAGCAGTACTTC.

The chain recombines TRBV15 with TRBJ2-7, with D perhaps TRBD2 (7 bases). The V end lost 0 bases, the J end lost 2 bases, and 11 bases lay between the germline ends. The germline gives CDR1 LNHNV, CDR2 YYDKDF (reference sequence). The CDR3 covers 15 residues. CDR3 loop: CATSREGGATYEQYF. The DNA of the CDR3 is TGTGCCACCAGCAGAGAGGGGGGGGCTACCTACGAGCAGTACTTC.

The rearrangement links TRBV11-2 to TRBJ1-6; D perhaps matches TRBD1 (5 bases). The CDR3 is made up of 16 amino acids. CDR1 SGHAT and CDR2 FQNNGV come from the germline V gene. V lost 3 bases to trimming and J lost 0 bases, with 9 bases between them. This chain's CDR3 is CASSLSGSSYNSPLHF. The CDR3, as DNA: TGTGCCAGCAGCTTGTCAGGGAGCTCCTATAATTCACCCCTCCACTTT.

V usage is TRBV10-1 and J usage is TRBJ2-1, with TRBD1 matching over 8 bases. The ends lost 3 bases at V and 8 bases at J; junction bases unmatched: 6. Germline V gene sequence: CDR1 WNHNN, CDR2 SYGVQD (reference sequence). The CDR3 sequence is 14 residues long. CDR3 DNA sequence: TGCGCCAGCAGTGAAAGTCAGGGGGCTTATGAGCAGTTCTTC. Translated: CASSESQGAYEQFF.

This sequence joins TRBV18 and TRBJ1-6, with 10 bases matching TRBD1. Trimming at V came to 2 bases and at J to 6 bases, leaving 4 bases not matched to a gene. The CDR3 loop spans 16 amino acids. The germline V gene has CDR1 KGHSH and CDR2 LQKENI. The CDR3 loop is CASSPGDRGVNSPLHF. The CDR3 nucleotides read TGTGCCAGCTCACCAGGGGACAGGGGTGTTAATTCACCCCTCCACTTT.

This clone was recorded once. One end of the junction varies from germline; a read error may be responsible. CDR3 DNA: TGTGCCAGCAGCTTAGCAGGGGGCACCGGGGAGCCGTTTTTT. It specifies CASSLAGGTGEPFF. This chain connects TRBV7-7 to TRBJ2-2, with 7 bases identical to TRBD1. CDR1 is SSHAT, CDR2 FNYEAQ, per germline (reference sequence). There are 14 residues in the CDR3.

J is TRBJ1-2 and V is TRBV7-2; D is unresolved. CDR3 length equals 16 residues. Trimming left V 5 bases short and J 4 bases short, with 20 bases between. Germline-derived CDR1 and CDR2 are SGHTA and FQGNSA. This chain's CDR3 is CASSLLIPQAGYGYTF. The CDR3 DNA reads TGTGCCAGCAGCCTTCTAATCCCCCAAGCTGGCTATGGCTACACCTTC.

A single count supports this clone. The chain employs TRBV27 and TRBJ1-2, with 7 nucleotides matching TRBD1. The CDR3 contains 15 residues. The trim removed 4 bases at V and 6 bases at J, leaving 11 bases unmatched. Germline CDR1 and CDR2: MNHEY and SMNVEV (reference sequence). Here the CDR3 DNA reads TGTGCCAGCAGTTCCTACCCCACAGGGGCGAATGGCTACACCTTC. Residues: CASSSYPTGANGYTF.

This clone was seen only once. This chain uses TRBV18 with TRBJ2-6; the D is unclear. Germline CDR1 and CDR2: KGHSH and LQKENI. The CDR3 spans 14 residues. The V gene lost 2 bases and the J gene lost 2 bases, with 4 bases spanning the gap. The CDR3 region has the DNA TGTGCCAGCTCACCAGGGGCTGGGGCCAACGTCCTGACTTTC. Residues: CASSPGAGANVLTF.

The gene calls are TRBV19 and TRBJ1-2; D gene ambiguous. CDR3 length equals 15 residues. Germline V CDR1 and CDR2: LNHDA, SQIVND (reference sequence). Trimming cost V 5 bases and J 1 base, with 14 bases left between them. DNA of the CDR3: TGTGCCAGTAGTGTCATCAAGTCTAATAACTATGGCTACACCTTC. Residues: CASSVIKSNNYGYTF.

The chain joins TRBV19 to TRBJ1-5, with D perhaps TRBD1 (6 bases). V was trimmed by 0 bases and J by 3 bases, leaving 9 bases between them. This CDR3 region has 15 residues. Per germline, CDR1 LNHDA and CDR2 SQIVND (reference sequence). The CDR3 here is CASSIDTGFNQPQHF. DNA of the CDR3: TGTGCCAGTAGTATAGACACAGGGTTCAATCAGCCCCAGCATTTT.

The rearrangement joins TRBV18 to TRBJ1-6; D may be TRBD1 (6 bases). The CDR3 totals 15 residues. Trimming left V 4 bases short and J 3 bases short, with 10 bases between. Germline values: CDR1 KGHSH, CDR2 LQKENI. This CDR3 reads CASSLDRDYNSPLHF. As DNA, the CDR3 is TGTGCCAGCTCACTGGACAGAGACTATAATTCACCCCTCCACTTT.

The genes are TRBV27 and TRBJ1-2; possible D gene TRBD1, 5 bases. V lost 7 bases to trimming and J lost 3 bases, with 12 bases between them. This CDR3 comprises 13 residues. Germline V gives CDR1 MNHEY, CDR2 SMNVEV (reference sequence). As DNA, the CDR3 is TGTGCCAGCAAAGGGGCTCCCGACTATGGCTACACCTTC. Translated: CASKGAPDYGYTF.

This clone appeared a single time. The V gene is TRBV3-1 (or the pseudogene TRBV3-2), the J gene TRBJ2-3; D is tentatively TRBD1 or TRBD2 (5 bases each). Germline V gives CDR1 LGHDT, CDR2 YNNKEL (reference sequence). The CDR3 covers 14 residues. V was clipped by 4 bases and J by 5 bases, with 13 bases between them. For the CDR3, the DNA is TGTGCCAGCAGCCCGCCGGGGCCCATAGATACGCAGTATTTT. Translation gives CASSPPGPIDTQYF.

CDR3 sequence: CASSPSKAFSLHF. As DNA, the CDR3 is TGTGCCAGCAGCCCCTCAAAGGCCTTTTCCCTCCACTTT. The V call is TRBV7-2, the J call TRBJ1-6; no reliable D call. CDR3 length: 13 residues. V was shortened by 5 bases and J by 14 bases, with 16 bases between the two germline ends. Germline V gene sequence: CDR1 SGHTA, CDR2 FQGNSA.

The chain employs TRBV4-1 and TRBJ2-5, with D maybe TRBD2 (6 bases). The germline V and J ends were trimmed by 0 bases and 2 bases, with 10 bases remaining between them. CDR1 is MGHRA, CDR2 YSYEKL, per germline. The CDR3 runs 15 residues. CDR3 nucleotides: TGCGCCAGCAGCCAAGATGCGACTAGACAAGAGACCCAGTACTTC. Translating gives CASSQDATRQETQYF.

This sequence joins TRBV6-1 and TRBJ1-2; unclear D gene. The V end lost 3 bases, the J end lost 2 bases, and 10 bases lay between the germline ends. There are 14 residues in the CDR3. Germline V lookup: CDR1 MNHNS, CDR2 SASEGT. The CDR3 loop is CASSDLYPNYGYTF. The CDR3 bases are TGTGCCAGCAGTGATTTGTATCCCAACTATGGCTACACCTTC.

The rearrangement uses TRBV5-1 and TRBJ2-6; 11 bases fit TRBD1. This CDR3 region has 18 residues. Germline V lookup: CDR1 SGHRS, CDR2 YFSETQ. V dropped 2 bases and J dropped 0; count of bases not matched to a gene: 4. The CDR3 loop is CASSFGTGGSSGANVLTF. The CDR3 DNA reads as TGCGCCAGCAGCTTTGGGACAGGGGGTAGCTCTGGGGCCAACGTCCTGACTTTC.

The V call is TRBV28, the J call TRBJ2-6, with TRBD2 identical over 8 bases. The trim removed 6 bases at V and 2 bases at J, leaving 6 bases unmatched. Germline V gene sequence: CDR1 MDHEN, CDR2 SYDVKM. CDR3 length: 16 amino acids. This CDR3 is CASRSGGATGANVLTF. The CDR3 coding sequence is TGTGCCAGCAGATCGGGGGGGGCGACTGGGGCCAACGTCCTGACTTTC. The whole variable domain, filled in from reference TRBV28 and TRBJ2-6, reads DVKVTQSSRYLVKRTGEKVFLECVQDMDHENMFWYRQDPGLGLRLIYFSYDVKMKEKGDIPEGYSVSREKKERFSLILESASTNQTSMYLCASRSGGATGANVLTFGAGSRLTVL.